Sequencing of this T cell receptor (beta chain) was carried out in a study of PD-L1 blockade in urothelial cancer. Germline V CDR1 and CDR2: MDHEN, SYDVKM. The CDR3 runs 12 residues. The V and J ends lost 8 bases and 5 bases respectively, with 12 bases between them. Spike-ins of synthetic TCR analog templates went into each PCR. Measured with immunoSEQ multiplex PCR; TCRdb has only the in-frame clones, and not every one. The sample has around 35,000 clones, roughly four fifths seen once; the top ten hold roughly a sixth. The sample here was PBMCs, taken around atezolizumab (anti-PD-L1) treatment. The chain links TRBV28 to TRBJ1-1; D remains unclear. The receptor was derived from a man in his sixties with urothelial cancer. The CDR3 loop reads CASGVRGTEAFF. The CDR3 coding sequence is TGTGCCAGCGGCGTCCGAGGGACTGAAGCTTTCTTT.